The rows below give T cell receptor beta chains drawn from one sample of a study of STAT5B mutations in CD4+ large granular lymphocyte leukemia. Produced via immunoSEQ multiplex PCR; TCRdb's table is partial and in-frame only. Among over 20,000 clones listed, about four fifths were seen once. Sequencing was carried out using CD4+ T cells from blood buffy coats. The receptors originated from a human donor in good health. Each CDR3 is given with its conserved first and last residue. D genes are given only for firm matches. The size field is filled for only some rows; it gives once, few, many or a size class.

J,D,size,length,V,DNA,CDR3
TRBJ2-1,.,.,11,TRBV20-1,TGCAGTGCCACACTCTACAATGAGCAGTTCTTC,CSATLYNEQFF
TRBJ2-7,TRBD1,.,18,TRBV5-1,TGCGCCAGCAGCCCGGAGAAGACTGCAAGGGGGCGCAACTACGAGCAGTACTTC,CASSPEKTARGRNYEQYF
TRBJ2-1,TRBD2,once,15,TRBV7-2,TGTGCCAGCAGCTCCGGACTAGCGGGAGCGGATGAGCAGTTCTTC,CASSSGLAGADEQFF
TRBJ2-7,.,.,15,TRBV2,TGTGCCAGCAGTGTCCTTTCCCGACAGAACTACGAGCAGTACTTC,CASSVLSRQNYEQYF
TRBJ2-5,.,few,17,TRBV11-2,TGTGCCAGCAGCTTAGGCACACTTAATGGAGCCCAAGAGACCCAGTACTTC,CASSLGTLNGAQETQYF
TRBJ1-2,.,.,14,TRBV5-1,TGCGCCAGCAGCTTGGACGGATCCGGCTATGGCTACACCTTC,CASSLDGSGYGYTF
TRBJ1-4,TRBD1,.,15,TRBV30,TGTGCCTGGACCAAAGGGACAGGGGGTGATGAAAAACTGTTTTTT,CAWTKGTGGDEKLFF
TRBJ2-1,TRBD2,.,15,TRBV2,TGTGCCAGCAGTGTCTCGGGGGGGGGCTACAATGAGCAGTTCTTC,CASSVSGGGYNEQFF
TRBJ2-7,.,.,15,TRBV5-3,TGTGCCAGAAGCCTCTGTGGGAGACAGAGCTACGAGCAGTACTTC,CARSLCGRQSYEQYF
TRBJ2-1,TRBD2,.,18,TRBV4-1,TGCGCCAGCAGCCACCCCGGGACTAGCGTGAGCTCCTACAATGAGCAGTTCTTC,CASSHPGTSVSSYNEQFF
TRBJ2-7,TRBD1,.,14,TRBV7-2,TGTGCCAGCAGCTTGTACGGGACAGGCTACGAGCAGTACTTC,CASSLYGTGYEQYF
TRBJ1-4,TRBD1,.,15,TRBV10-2,TGCGCCAGCAGAGGGTGGACAGGGATAAATGAAAAACTGTTTTTT,CASRGWTGINEKLFF
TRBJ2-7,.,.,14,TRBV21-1,TGTGCCAGCAGCCACGGGCAATTTAAGGGCGAGCAGTACTTC,CASSHGQFKGEQYF
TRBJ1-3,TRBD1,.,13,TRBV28,TGTGCCAGCAGTTCACAGGGGCGAAACACCATATATTTT,CASSSQGRNTIYF
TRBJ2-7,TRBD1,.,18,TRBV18,TGTGCCAGCTCACCTTTCGCGAACCTACAGGGGGTTTTTTACGAGCAGTACTTC,CASSPFANLQGVFYEQYF
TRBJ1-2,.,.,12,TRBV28,TGTGCCAGTACAGCGGGTAGCTATGGCTACACCTTC,CASTAGSYGYTF
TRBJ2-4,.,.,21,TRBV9,TGTGCCAGCAGCGCGACCGTAGATAGGGTTGGAGTTTCGCTAGCCAAAAACATTCAGTACTTC,CASSATVDRVGVSLAKNIQYF
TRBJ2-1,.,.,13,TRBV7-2,TGTGCCAGCAGCTACGTAGACTACAATGAGCAGTTCTTC,CASSYVDYNEQFF
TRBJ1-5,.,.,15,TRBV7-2,TGTGCCAGCAGCTTAAGTCAGGGTAGCAATCAGCCCCAGCATTTT,CASSLSQGSNQPQHF
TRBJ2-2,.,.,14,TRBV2,TGTGCCAGCACGATTTGGGAAGGTTCCGGGGAGCTGTTTTTT,CASTIWEGSGELFF
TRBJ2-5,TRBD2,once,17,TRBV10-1,TGCGCCAGCACCTGGAGGACTAGCGGGAGGAGGGTGGGGGAGCAGTACTTC,CASTWRTSGRRVGEQYF
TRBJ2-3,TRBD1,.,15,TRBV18,TGTGCCAGCTCACCATCCAGAGGGGGCCCAGATACGCAGTATTTT,CASSPSRGGPDTQYF
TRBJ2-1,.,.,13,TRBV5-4,TGTGCCAGCAGCTTAATAGCTGAGAATGAGCAGTTCTTC,CASSLIAENEQFF
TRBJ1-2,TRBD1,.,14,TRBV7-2,TGTGCCAGCAGCCGACAGGGAGCGGACTATGGCTACACCTTC,CASSRQGADYGYTF
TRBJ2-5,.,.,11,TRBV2,TGTGCCAGCAAGGGGGGAGAGACCCAGTACTTC,CASKGGETQYF
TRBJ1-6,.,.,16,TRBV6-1,TGTGCCAGCAGTAAAGGGAATAAGGCCTATAATTCACCCCTCCACTTT,CASSKGNKAYNSPLHF
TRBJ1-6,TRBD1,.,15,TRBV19,TGTGCCAGTAGTGAACGGACAGGGGGAAATTCACCCCTCCACTTT,CASSERTGGNSPLHF
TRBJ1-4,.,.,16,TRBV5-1,TGCGCCAGCAGCTTGGCGAGACTCCAATCGAATGAAAAACTGTTTTTT,CASSLARLQSNEKLFF
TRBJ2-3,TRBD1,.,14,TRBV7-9,TGTGCCAGCAGCCCCGGACAGGGTTCGGATACGCAGTATTTT,CASSPGQGSDTQYF
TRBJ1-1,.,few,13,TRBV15,TGTGCCACCAGCAGCTATCAAGGAACTGAAGCTTTCTTT,CATSSYQGTEAFF
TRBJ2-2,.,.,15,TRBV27,TGTGCCAGCAGTTTCGGGTTACCGAACACCGGGGAGCTGTTTTTT,CASSFGLPNTGELFF
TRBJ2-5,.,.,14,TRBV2,TGTGCCAGCAGTGAAGTGGCGGGCCGGGAGACCCAGTACTTC,CASSEVAGRETQYF
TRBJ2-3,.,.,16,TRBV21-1,TGTGCCAGCAGCAACCGACAAAAACAGGACCGTATGGGGCAGTATTTT,CASSNRQKQDRMGQYF
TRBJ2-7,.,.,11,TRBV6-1,TGTGCCAGCATTCACGCGGGAGAGCAGTACTTC,CASIHAGEQYF
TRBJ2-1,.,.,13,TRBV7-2,TGTGCCAGCAGCTTGTATGGGCCCAATGAGCAGTTCTTC,CASSLYGPNEQFF
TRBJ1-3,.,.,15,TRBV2,TGTGCCAGCAGTGAGTACAGAACCTCTGGAAACACCATATATTTT,CASSEYRTSGNTIYF
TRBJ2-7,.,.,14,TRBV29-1,TGCAGCGTAATGGAGGGGGTCAGCTCCTACGAGCAGTACTTC,CSVMEGVSSYEQYF
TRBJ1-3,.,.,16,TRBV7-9,TGTGCCAGCAGCTTAGAATCTGGGGGCCTTGGAAACACCATATATTTT,CASSLESGGLGNTIYF
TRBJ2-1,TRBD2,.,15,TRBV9,TGTGCCAGCAGCGTAGGGCGGGAGGCCTACAATGAGCAGTTCTTC,CASSVGREAYNEQFF
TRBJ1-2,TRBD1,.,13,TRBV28,TGTGCCAGCACCGAGACAGGGTTCTCTGGCTACACCTTC,CASTETGFSGYTF
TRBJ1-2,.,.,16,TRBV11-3,TGTGCCAGCAGCTTCCCCCACCTAGCGGCGGACTATGGCTACACCTTC,CASSFPHLAADYGYTF
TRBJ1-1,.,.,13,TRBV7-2,TGTGCCAGCAGCTTAGAACAGGGCACTGAAGCTTTCTTT,CASSLEQGTEAFF
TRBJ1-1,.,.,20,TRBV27,TGTGCCAGCAGTTCATCCCGTCCAATAAGGGCTCGCCGTATGAACACTGAAGCTTTCTTT,CASSSSRPIRARRMNTEAFF
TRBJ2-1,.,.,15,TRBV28,TGTGCCAGCAGTGTCGGTGGGGGCTCCTACAATGAGCAGTTCTTC,CASSVGGGSYNEQFF
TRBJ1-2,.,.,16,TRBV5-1,TGCGCCAGCAGCTTGCCCGACGGTTCAGGGCCAGGTGGCTACACCTTC,CASSLPDGSGPGGYTF
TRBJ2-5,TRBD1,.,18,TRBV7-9,TGTGCCAGCAGCTTTCACCCGACAGGGGGGGTCAGAGGAGAGACCCAGTACTTC,CASSFHPTGGVRGETQYF
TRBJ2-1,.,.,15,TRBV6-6,TGTGCCAGCAGTTATAGCGTAAGCTCCTACAATGAGCAGTTCTTC,CASSYSVSSYNEQFF
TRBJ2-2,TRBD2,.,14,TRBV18,TGTGCCAGCTCACAACGACTAGCGGACGGGGAGCTGTTTTTT,CASSQRLADGELFF
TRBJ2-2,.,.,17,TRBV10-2,TGCGCCAGCAGTCTCCCGGGCACAGGGAGACCCCCCGGGGAGCTGTTTTTT,CASSLPGTGRPPGELFF
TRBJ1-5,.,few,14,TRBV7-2,TGTGCCAGCAGCTTAGGCTCAGCGGGTCAGCCCCAGCATTTT,CASSLGSAGQPQHF
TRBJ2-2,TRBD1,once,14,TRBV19,TGTGCCAGTAGCTGGACAGGGGGTATCGGGGAGCTGTTTTTT,CASSWTGGIGELFF
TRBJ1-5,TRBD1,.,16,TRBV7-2,TGTGCCAGCAGCCGACAGGGGGCGCTTCGGAATCAGCCCCAGCATTTT,CASSRQGALRNQPQHF